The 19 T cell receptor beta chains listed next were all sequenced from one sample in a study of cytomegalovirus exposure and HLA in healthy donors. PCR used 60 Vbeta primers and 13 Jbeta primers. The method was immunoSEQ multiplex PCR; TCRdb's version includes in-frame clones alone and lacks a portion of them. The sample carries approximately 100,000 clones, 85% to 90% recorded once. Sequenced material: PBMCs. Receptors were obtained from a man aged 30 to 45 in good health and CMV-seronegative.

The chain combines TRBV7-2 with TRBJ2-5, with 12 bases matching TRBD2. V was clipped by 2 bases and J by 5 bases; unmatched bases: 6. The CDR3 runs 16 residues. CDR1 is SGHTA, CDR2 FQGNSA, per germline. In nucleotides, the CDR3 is TGTGCCAGCAGCTTACCCCAGACTAGCGGGAGTGAGACCCAGTACTTC. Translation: CASSLPQTSGSETQYF. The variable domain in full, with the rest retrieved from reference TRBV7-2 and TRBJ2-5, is GAGVSQSPSNKVTEKGKDVELRCDPISGHTALYWYRQSLGQGLEFLIYFQGNSAPDKSGLPSDRFSAERTGGSVSTLTIQRTQQEDSAVYLCASSLPQTSGSETQYFGPGTRLLVL.

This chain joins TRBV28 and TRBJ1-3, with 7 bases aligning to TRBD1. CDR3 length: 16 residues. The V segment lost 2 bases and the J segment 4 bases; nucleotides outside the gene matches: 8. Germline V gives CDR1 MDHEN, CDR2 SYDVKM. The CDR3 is CASSLRPGTAGNTIYF. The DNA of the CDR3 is TGTGCCAGCAGTTTAAGGCCCGGGACAGCAGGAAACACCATATATTTT.

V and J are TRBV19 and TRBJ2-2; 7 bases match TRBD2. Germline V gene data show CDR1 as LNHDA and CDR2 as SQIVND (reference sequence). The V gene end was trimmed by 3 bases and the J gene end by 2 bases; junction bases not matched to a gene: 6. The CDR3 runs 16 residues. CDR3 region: CASSMGSGKNTGELFF. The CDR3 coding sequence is TGTGCCAGTAGTATGGGAAGCGGGAAAAACACCGGGGAGCTGTTTTTT.

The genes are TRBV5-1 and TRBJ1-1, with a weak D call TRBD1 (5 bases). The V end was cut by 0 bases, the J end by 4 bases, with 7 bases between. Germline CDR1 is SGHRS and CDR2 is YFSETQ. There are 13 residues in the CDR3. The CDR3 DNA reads TGCGCCAGCAGCTTGGAGGGGTTCACTGAAGCTTTCTTT. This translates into CASSLEGFTEAFF.

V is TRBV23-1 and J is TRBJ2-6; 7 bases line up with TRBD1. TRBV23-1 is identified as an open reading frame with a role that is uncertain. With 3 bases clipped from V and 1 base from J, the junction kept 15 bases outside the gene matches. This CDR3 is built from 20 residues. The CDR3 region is CASSQPGTEINSSGANVLTF. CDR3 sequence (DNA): TGCGCCAGCAGTCAGCCCGGGACAGAGATCAACTCTTCTGGGGCCAACGTCCTGACTTTC.

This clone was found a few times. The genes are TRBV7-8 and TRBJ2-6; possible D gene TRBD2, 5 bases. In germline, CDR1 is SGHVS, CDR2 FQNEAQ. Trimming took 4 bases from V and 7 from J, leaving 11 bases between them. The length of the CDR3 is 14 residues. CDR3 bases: TGTGCCAGCAGCTCTCGGAGGTTCGCCAACGTCCTGACTTTC. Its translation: CASSSRRFANVLTF.

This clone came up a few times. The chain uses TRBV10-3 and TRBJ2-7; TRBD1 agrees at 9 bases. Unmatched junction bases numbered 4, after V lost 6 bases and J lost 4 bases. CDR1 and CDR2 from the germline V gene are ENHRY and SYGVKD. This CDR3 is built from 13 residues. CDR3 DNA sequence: TGTGCCATCAGCGGACAGGGGTTATACGAGCAGTACTTC. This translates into CAISGQGLYEQYF.

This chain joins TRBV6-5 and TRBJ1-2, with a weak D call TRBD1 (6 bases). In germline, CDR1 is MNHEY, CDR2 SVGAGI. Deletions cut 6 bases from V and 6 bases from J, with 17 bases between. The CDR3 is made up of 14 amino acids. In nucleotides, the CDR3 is TGTGCCAGCAGCCACGGGCGGGGGCGGGATGGCTACACCTTC. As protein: CASSHGRGRDGYTF.

The CDR3 bases are TGTGCCAGCAGTGACGGACAGGCTAACTATGGCTACACCTTC. This gives the protein CASSDGQANYGYTF. This chain joins TRBV6-5 and TRBJ1-2, with 7 positions matching TRBD1. Germline lookup yields CDR1 MNHEY and CDR2 SVGAGI. Trimming removed 5 bases from V and 0 bases from J; junction bases left unmatched: 3. The CDR3 length is 14 residues.

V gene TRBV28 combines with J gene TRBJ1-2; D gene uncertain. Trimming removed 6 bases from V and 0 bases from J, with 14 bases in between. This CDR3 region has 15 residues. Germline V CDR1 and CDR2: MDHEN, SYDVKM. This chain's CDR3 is CASSPIRSANYGYTF. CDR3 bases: TGTGCCAGCAGCCCCATACGCAGCGCTAACTATGGCTACACCTTC.

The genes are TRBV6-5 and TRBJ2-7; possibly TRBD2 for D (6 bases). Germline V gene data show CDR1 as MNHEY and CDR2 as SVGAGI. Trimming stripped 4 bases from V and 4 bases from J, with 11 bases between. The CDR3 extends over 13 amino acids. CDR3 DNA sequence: TGTGCCAGCAGTTCACCTGGGACTTACGAGCAGTACTTC. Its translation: CASSSPGTYEQYF.

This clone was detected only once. As DNA, the CDR3 is TGCGCCAGCAGTCCTCAGCCAGGGGGCGTTGGTTCACCCCTCCACTTT. This sequence encodes CASSPQPGGVGSPLHF. V is TRBV23-1 and J is TRBJ1-6; 8 nucleotides match TRBD1. TRBV23-1 carries the ORF label, with uncertain function. The CDR3 loop spans 16 amino acids. V lost 4 bases and J lost 9; bases outside the gene matches: 11.

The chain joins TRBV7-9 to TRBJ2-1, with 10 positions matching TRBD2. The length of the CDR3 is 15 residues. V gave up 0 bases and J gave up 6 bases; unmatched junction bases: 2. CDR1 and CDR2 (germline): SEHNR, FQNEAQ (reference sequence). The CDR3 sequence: CASSLAASGSNEQFF. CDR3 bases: TGTGCCAGCAGCTTAGCGGCTAGCGGGAGCAATGAGCAGTTCTTC.

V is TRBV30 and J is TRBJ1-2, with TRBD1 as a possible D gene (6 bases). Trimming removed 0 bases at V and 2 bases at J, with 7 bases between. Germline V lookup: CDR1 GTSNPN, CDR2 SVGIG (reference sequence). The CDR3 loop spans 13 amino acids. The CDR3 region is CAWSVTGNYGYTF. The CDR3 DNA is TGTGCCTGGAGTGTCACAGGGAACTATGGCTACACCTTC.

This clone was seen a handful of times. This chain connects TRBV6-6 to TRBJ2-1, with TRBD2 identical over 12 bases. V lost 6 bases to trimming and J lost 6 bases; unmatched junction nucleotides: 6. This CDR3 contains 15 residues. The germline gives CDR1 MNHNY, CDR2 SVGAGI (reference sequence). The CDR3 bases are TGTGCCAGCAGCCTTCTAGCGGGAGGGAGCAATGAGCAGTTCTTC. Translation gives CASSLLAGGSNEQFF.

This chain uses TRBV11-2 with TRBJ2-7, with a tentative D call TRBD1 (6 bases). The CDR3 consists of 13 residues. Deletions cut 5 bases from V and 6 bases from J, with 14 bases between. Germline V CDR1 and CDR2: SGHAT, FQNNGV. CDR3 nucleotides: TGTGCCAGCAGCCGAGGAGAAGGGGGCGAGCAGTACTTC. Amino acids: CASSRGEGGEQYF.

CDR3 amino acids: CAWSGTGSYEQYF. CDR3 coding DNA: TGTGCCTGGAGTGGGACAGGGTCCTACGAGCAGTACTTC. This chain joins TRBV30 and TRBJ2-7; 8 bases match TRBD1. This CDR3 contains 13 residues. Germline V gene sequence: CDR1 GTSNPN, CDR2 SVGIG (reference sequence). The V segment lost 1 base and the J segment 1 base; nucleotides outside the gene matches: 0.

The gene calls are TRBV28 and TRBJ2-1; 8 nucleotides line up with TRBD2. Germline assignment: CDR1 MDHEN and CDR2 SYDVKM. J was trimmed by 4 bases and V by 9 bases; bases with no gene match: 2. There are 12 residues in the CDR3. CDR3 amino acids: CASRGGYNEQFF. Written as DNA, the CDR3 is TGTGCCAGTCGGGGGGGGTACAATGAGCAGTTCTTC.

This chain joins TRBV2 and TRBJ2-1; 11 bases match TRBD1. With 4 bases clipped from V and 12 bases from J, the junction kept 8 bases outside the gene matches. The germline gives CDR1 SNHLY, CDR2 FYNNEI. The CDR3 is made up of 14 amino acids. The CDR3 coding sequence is TGTGCCAGCAGTGCCGGGACAGGGGGGTTGCGGCAGTTCTTC. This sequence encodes CASSAGTGGLRQFF.